This T cell receptor (beta chain) was documented in a study of cytomegalovirus exposure and HLA in healthy donors. Background on the study: Earlier findings included roughly 120 million unique TCR beta sequences obtained from 150 million to 200 million T cells. Study-level findings and limits: Fewer N-insertions (relative to the roughly 700-donor mean) were reportedly seen in an Asian-associated ancestry cluster in a later analysis.

The PCR made use of 60 Vbeta and 13 Jbeta primers. Clones were read by immunoSEQ multiplex PCR, and TCRdb kept only the in-frame ones, dropping some. Here the sample spans about 160,000 clones, less than 85% being singletons. Trimming at V came to 10 bases and at J to 3 bases, leaving 12 bases not matched to a gene. The CDR3 has 14 residues. Germline CDR1 and CDR2: ENHRY and SYGVKD. Concerning this clone itself: What it binds is not known.

The TCR sequence derives from a man in his 60s in good health and CMV-seronegative. Input material: PBMCs. The chain combines TRBV10-3 with TRBJ2-7, with TRBD1 matching 7 bases. CDR3 amino acids: CATQGDPGVYEQYF. The CDR3 region has the DNA TGTGCCACCCAGGGGGACCCTGGGGTCTACGAGCAGTACTTC.